The rows below give T cell receptor beta chains drawn from one sample of a study of blood T cell repertoires in COVID-19. Repertoires were generated with immunoSEQ multiplex PCR, while TCRdb's copy carries only in-frame clones and drops some. The repertoire holds a few hundred thousand clones, with 86% as singletons. Sequencing was carried out using peripheral blood. These receptor sequences come from an elderly man with acute or convalescent COVID-19. Each CDR3 is given with its conserved first and last residue. D genes are given only for firm matches.

d_call	v_call	j_call	cdr3_aa	cdr3_nt
.	TRBV7-2	TRBJ1-2	CASSRDNQGGYTF	TGTGCCAGCAGTCGGGACAACCAGGGAGGCTACACCTTC
.	TRBV6-2/TRBV6-3	TRBJ2-7	CASSYPGRRAYEQYF	TGTGCCAGCAGTTACCCTGGCAGGAGGGCCTACGAGCAGTACTTC
TRBD1	TRBV28	TRBJ1-1	CASSLPSTGGTEAFF	TGTGCCAGCAGTTTACCCTCAACAGGGGGCACTGAAGCTTTCTTT
.	TRBV19	TRBJ1-4	CASSPDRTNEKLFF	TGTGCCAGTAGCCCGGACAGAACTAATGAAAAACTGTTTTTT
TRBD1	TRBV19	TRBJ2-2	CASSNGQDNTGELFF	TGTGCCAGTAGTAACGGACAGGACAACACCGGGGAGCTGTTTTTT
TRBD2	TRBV7-9	TRBJ2-7	CASSSSSGRANEQYF	TGTGCCAGCAGCTCCTCTAGCGGGAGGGCCAACGAGCAGTACTTC
TRBD1	TRBV7-8	TRBJ1-5	CASSRRQGGDQPQHF	TGTGCCAGCAGCCGCCGACAGGGCGGCGATCAGCCCCAGCATTTT
TRBD1	TRBV7-2	TRBJ2-1	CASSFTLSGTGYNEQFF	TGTGCCAGCAGCTTTACCCTTTCCGGGACAGGGTACAATGAGCAGTTCTTC
.	TRBV6-2/TRBV6-3	TRBJ2-1	CASSPAGIDYNEQFF	TGTGCCAGCAGCCCCGCGGGGATCGACTACAATGAGCAGTTCTTC
.	TRBV3-1/TRBV3-2	TRBJ1-3	CASSPGSGNTIYF	TGTGCCAGCAGCCCGGGGTCCGGAAACACCATATATTTT
TRBD1	TRBV10-3	TRBJ1-5	CAISDLGQGDQPQHF	TGTGCCATCAGTGACCTAGGACAGGGTGATCAGCCCCAGCATTTT
.	TRBV6-6	TRBJ1-5	CASNGKGDQPQHF	TGTGCCAGCAATGGGAAGGGGGATCAGCCCCAGCATTTT
.	TRBV28	TRBJ1-1	CASSFEQANEAFF	TGTGCCAGCAGTTTTGAGCAGGCAAATGAAGCTTTCTTT
.	TRBV2	TRBJ2-3	CASSEGGYTDTQYF	TGTGCCAGCAGTGAGGGCGGGTACACAGATACGCAGTATTTT
.	TRBV27	TRBJ2-5	CASSPRAYQETQYF	TGTGCCAGCAGCCCCCGTGCGTACCAAGAGACCCAGTACTTC
.	TRBV18	TRBJ1-4	CASSLSDSANEKLFF	TGTGCCAGCTCACTTTCGGACAGCGCTAATGAAAAACTGTTTTTT
.	TRBV5-4	TRBJ1-2	CASSLGGVSEYGYTF	TGTGCCAGCAGCTTGGGCGGGGTTTCGGAGTATGGCTACACCTTC
.	TRBV2	TRBJ1-5	CASSRDNSNQPQHF	TGTGCCAGTTCTCGGGACAATAGCAATCAGCCCCAGCATTTT
TRBD1	TRBV10-2	TRBJ2-1	CASRRTGGSYNEQFF	TGCGCCAGCAGGCGGACAGGGGGGTCCTACAATGAGCAGTTCTTC
.	TRBV7-9	TRBJ2-3	CASSIGQSTSTDTQYF	TGTGCCAGCAGCATCGGACAGTCAACTAGCACAGATACGCAGTATTTT
.	TRBV3-1/TRBV3-2	TRBJ2-5	CASSQAQGQETQYF	TGTGCCAGCAGCCAAGCCCAGGGGCAAGAGACCCAGTACTTC
.	TRBV7-9	TRBJ1-1	CASSLSDTEAFF	TGTGCCAGCAGCTTAAGCGACACTGAAGCTTTCTTT
TRBD2	TRBV14	TRBJ2-1	CASSSLAGGRGEQFF	TGTGCCAGCAGCTCCTTAGCGGGAGGTAGGGGTGAGCAGTTCTTC
TRBD1	TRBV29-1	TRBJ1-4	CSFQTGRYEKLFF	TGCAGCTTCCAGACAGGGCGGTATGAAAAACTGTTTTTT